These 26 T cell receptor beta chains originate from one sample sequenced in a study of blood T cell repertoires in COVID-19. Assay used: immunoSEQ multiplex PCR; TCRdb lists only in-frame clones, some missing. The sample has some 400,000 clones; about 89% are singletons. Material: peripheral blood. Every receptor here comes from a woman in her sixties with COVID-19, enrolled during active disease.

The V call is TRBV11-2, the J call TRBJ1-6; perhaps TRBD1 as D (5 bases). Germline V gives CDR1 SGHAT, CDR2 FQNNGV. The CDR3 extends over 16 amino acids. The V gene lost 1 base and the J gene lost 9 bases, with 16 bases spanning the gap. CDR3 nucleotide sequence: TGTGCCAGCAGCTTAGGTGGGGGAGGTAGAGGTTCACCCCTCCACTTT. Protein: CASSLGGGGRGSPLHF.

This clone came up a few times. V usage is TRBV27 and J usage is TRBJ1-2; 8 nucleotides agree with TRBD1. The CDR3 is 14 amino acids. V dropped 5 bases and J dropped 4; count of bases not matched to a gene: 6. The germline CDR1 and CDR2 sequences are MNHEY and SMNVEV (reference sequence). CDR3 protein: CASSPRTGFYGYTF. The DNA for the CDR3 is TGTGCCAGCAGTCCCCGGACAGGGTTCTATGGCTACACCTTC.

V gene TRBV11-2 combines with J gene TRBJ1-2; D gene ambiguous. Trimming took 5 bases from V and 5 from J, leaving 9 bases between them. Per germline, CDR1 SGHAT and CDR2 FQNNGV. CDR3 length: 12 amino acids. In nucleotides, the CDR3 is TGTGCCAGCAGCCTGACATTTTATGGCTACACCTTC. This encodes CASSLTFYGYTF. Using reference TRBV11-2 and TRBJ1-2 for the parts outside the CDR3, the full variable domain is EAGVAQSPRYKIIEKRQSVAFWCNPISGHATLYWYQQILGQGPKLLIQFQNNGVVDDSQLPKDRFSAERLKGVDSTLKIQPAKLEDSAVYLCASSLTFYGYTFGSGTRLTVV.

This chain joins TRBV2 and TRBJ2-2, with no clear D. Germline-derived CDR1 and CDR2 are SNHLY and FYNNEI. V gave up 6 bases and J gave up 7 bases, with 21 bases separating them. The CDR3 length is 16 residues. The CDR3 sequence is CASSPPPYVRSGELFF. Written as DNA, the CDR3 is TGTGCCAGCAGCCCACCTCCCTATGTACGTAGCGGGGAGCTGTTTTTT. Full variable domain (rest looked up from reference TRBV2 and TRBJ2-2): EPEVTQTPSHQVTQMGQEVILRCVPISNHLYFYWYRQILGQKVEFLVSFYNNEISEKSEIFDDQFSVERPDGSNFTLKIRSTKLEDSAMYFCASSPPPYVRSGELFFGEGSRLTVL.

The chain couples TRBV11-2 to TRBJ1-6; D may be TRBD1 (5 bases). V was pared by 3 bases and J by 1 base, with 19 bases between. Germline-derived CDR1 and CDR2 are SGHAT and FQNNGV. The CDR3 consists of 19 residues. The CDR3 sequence: CASSLDWNEAGSYNSPLHF. CDR3 sequence (DNA): TGTGCCAGCAGCTTGGATTGGAATGAGGCAGGGTCCTATAATTCACCCCTCCACTTT.

The gene calls are TRBV6-5 and TRBJ1-6; TRBD1 agrees at 8 bases. V dropped 7 bases and J dropped 7; count of bases not matched to a gene: 3. Germline assignment: CDR1 MNHEY and CDR2 SVGAGI. The length of the CDR3 is 13 residues. The CDR3 DNA reads TGTGCCAGCAACCAGGGGGCCAATTCACCCCTCCACTTT. This codes for CASNQGANSPLHF.

V and J are TRBV18 and TRBJ1-4, with D uncertain. The CDR3 contains 15 residues. With 1 base removed from V and 0 bases from J, the gap between germline ends came to 6 bases. Germline loops: CDR1 KGHSH, CDR2 LQKENI. For the CDR3, the DNA is TGTGCCAGCTCACCACTGAGGTCAACTAATGAAAAACTGTTTTTT. Protein sequence: CASSPLRSTNEKLFF.

This chain uses TRBV5-1 with TRBJ2-5; possibly TRBD2 for D (6 bases). Trimming took 2 bases from V and 5 from J, leaving 16 bases between them. This CDR3 is built from 15 residues. CDR1 SGHRS and CDR2 YFSETQ come from the germline V gene. The DNA for the CDR3 is TGCGCCAGCAGCTTTGGGGCAGGGAGGACGGAGACCCAGTACTTC. This codes for CASSFGAGRTETQYF.

V is TRBV4-2 and J is TRBJ2-7; 12 nucleotides agree with TRBD1. Per germline, CDR1 LGHNA and CDR2 YNFKEQ. V shed 4 bases, J shed 0 bases, and the junction held 10 bases outside the gene matches. This CDR3 comprises 18 residues. This chain's CDR3 is CASSRGDRGLVSSYEQYF. In DNA form, the CDR3 reads TGTGCCAGCAGCCGCGGGGACAGGGGGCTCGTCAGCTCCTACGAGCAGTACTTC.

The genes are TRBV2 and TRBJ1-2, with 8 bases identical to TRBD1. The CDR3 covers 12 residues. CDR1 and CDR2 (germline): SNHLY, FYNNEI. The J segment lost 3 bases and the V segment lost 6 bases, leaving 0 bases of the junction unmatched. The CDR3 loop reads CASRTGDYGYTF. The CDR3 DNA reads TGTGCCAGCAGGACAGGGGACTATGGCTACACCTTC. Complete variable domain (other parts from reference TRBV2 and TRBJ1-2): EPEVTQTPSHQVTQMGQEVILRCVPISNHLYFYWYRQILGQKVEFLVSFYNNEISEKSEIFDDQFSVERPDGSNFTLKIRSTKLEDSAMYFCASRTGDYGYTFGSGTRLTVV.

This rearrangement joins TRBV6-1 to TRBJ1-6; TRBD1 aligns across 12 bases. Germline CDR1 and CDR2: MNHNS and SASEGT. The CDR3 is made up of 18 amino acids. J lost 5 bases, V lost 4 bases, and 9 bases had no gene match. In nucleotides, the CDR3 is TGTGCCAGCAGTGGCGAGGCGGGGACAGGGGGCCATAATTCACCCCTCCACTTT. It yields the protein CASSGEAGTGGHNSPLHF.

This chain links TRBV18 with TRBJ2-3; maybe TRBD2 (6 bases). The CDR3 has 16 amino acids. Looked up from germline, CDR1 is KGHSH and CDR2 is LQKENI. V shed 3 bases and J shed 2 bases, with 15 bases lying between them. CDR3 nucleotide sequence: TGTGCCAGCTCACCCCTCTCGGGGGTTCCCACAGATACGCAGTATTTT. Protein: CASSPLSGVPTDTQYF.

This clone was seen once. This rearrangement joins TRBV28 to TRBJ2-5, with TRBD1 matching over 12 bases. J lost 5 bases, V lost 5 bases, and 9 bases had no gene match. The V gene's germline CDR1 is MDHEN and CDR2 SYDVKM. The CDR3 runs to 16 residues. CDR3 residues: CASSGAGTGGLETQYF. As DNA, the CDR3 is TGTGCCAGCAGTGGCGCCGGGACAGGGGGCCTCGAGACCCAGTACTTC. The full variable domain, rest sourced from reference TRBV28 and TRBJ2-5, is DVKVTQSSRYLVKRTGEKVFLECVQDMDHENMFWYRQDPGLGLRLIYFSYDVKMKEKGDIPEGYSVSREKKERFSLILESASTNQTSMYLCASSGAGTGGLETQYFGPGTRLLVL.

The chain employs TRBV5-1 and TRBJ2-1; 13 bases are shared with TRBD2. The CDR3 has 18 residues. CDR1 SGHRS and CDR2 YFSETQ come from the germline V gene. The trim removed 1 base at V and 4 bases at J, leaving 8 bases unmatched. This CDR3 is CASSLTSTSGGTYNEQFF. The DNA of the CDR3 is TGCGCCAGCAGCTTGACCTCGACTAGCGGGGGGACATACAATGAGCAGTTCTTC.

In regard to this clone: Other nucleotide sequences from this sample produce the same CDR3. This rearrangement joins TRBV18 to TRBJ2-7, with TRBD1 identical over 9 bases. Germline assignment: CDR1 KGHSH and CDR2 LQKENI. This CDR3 has 15 amino acids. With 3 bases clipped from V and 4 bases from J, the junction kept 7 bases outside the gene matches. Here the CDR3 DNA reads TGTGCCAGCTCACCGCGGACAGGGGCTAGTTACGAGCAGTACTTC. Protein product: CASSPRTGASYEQYF.

The V call is TRBV18, the J call TRBJ2-3, with 7 bases fitting TRBD1. The CDR3 is 16 amino acids. J lost 1 base, V lost 1 base, and 5 bases had no gene match. Germline CDR1 KGHSH, CDR2 LQKENI. The CDR3 coding sequence is TGTGCCAGCTCACCACTGTCGGGGACAGGCACAGATACGCAGTATTTT. This sequence encodes CASSPLSGTGTDTQYF.

As for this clone: Other DNA sequences in the same sample also yield this CDR3. The chain recombines TRBV5-1 with TRBJ1-4; D gene uncertain. Germline V gives CDR1 SGHRS, CDR2 YFSETQ. The ends were cut back, 0 bases at V and 5 bases at J, with 11 bases in the middle. The CDR3 spans 15 residues. The CDR3, as DNA: TGCGCCAGCAGCTTGGAGGGAGGGAGGAATGAAAAACTGTTTTTT. Amino acid sequence: CASSLEGGRNEKLFF. Drawing the rest from reference TRBV5-1 and TRBJ1-4, the complete variable domain is KAGVTQTPRYLIKTRGQQVTLSCSPISGHRSVSWYQQTPGQGLQFLFEYFSETQRNKGNFPGRFSGRQFSNSRSEMNVSTLELGDSALYLCASSLEGGRNEKLFFGSGTQLSVL.

The chain joins TRBV27 to TRBJ1-4; 8 bases agree with TRBD1. The trim removed 2 bases at V and 10 bases at J, leaving 6 bases unmatched. The CDR3 runs to 14 residues. Germline CDR1 reads MNHEY; CDR2 reads SMNVEV (reference sequence). In nucleotides, the CDR3 is TGTGCCAGCAGTTTAGAAGGACAGGGCGGAAAACTGTTTTTT. It translates to CASSLEGQGGKLFF.

Regarding this clone: Distinct nucleotide sequences in the sample also encode this CDR3. J is TRBJ1-1 and V is TRBV3-1 (or the pseudogene TRBV3-2), with D possibly being TRBD1 (6 bases). The CDR3 has 13 amino acids. CDR1 and CDR2 from the germline V gene are LGHDT and YNNKEL (reference sequence). V shed 4 bases and J shed 5 bases, with 11 bases lying between them. CDR3 amino acids: CASSLQGGTEAFF. DNA of the CDR3: TGTGCCAGCAGCCTACAGGGTGGGACTGAAGCTTTCTTT.

This clone was seen more than once but under ten times. The J gene is TRBJ1-1, the V gene TRBV3-1 (or the pseudogene TRBV3-2); the D is unclear. Germline V CDR1 and CDR2: LGHDT, YNNKEL (reference sequence). V was cut by 0 bases and J by 10 bases, with 9 bases left in between. This CDR3 contains 12 residues. DNA for the CDR3: TGTGCCAGCAGCCAAGAACGGGCGGGAGCTTTCTTT. Amino acid sequence: CASSQERAGAFF.

The V call is TRBV27, the J call TRBJ1-5, with D tentatively TRBD1 (5 bases). The germline gives CDR1 MNHEY, CDR2 SMNVEV (reference sequence). The CDR3 sequence is 14 residues long. Trimming took 1 base from V and 5 from J, leaving 9 bases between them. DNA of the CDR3: TGTGCCAGCAGTTTATGGGGGACTGATCAGCCCCAGCATTTT. This encodes CASSLWGTDQPQHF.

This chain joins TRBV5-8 and TRBJ2-4; D remains unclear. V was shortened by 0 bases and J by 8 bases, with 12 bases between the two germline ends. Germline V lookup: CDR1 SGHTS, CDR2 YDEGEE. This CDR3 has 14 amino acids. The CDR3 is CASSLGTIVDIQYF. The CDR3 DNA is TGTGCCAGCAGCTTGGGTACTATCGTGGACATTCAGTACTTC. The full variable domain, rest sourced from reference TRBV5-8 and TRBJ2-4, is EAGVTQSPTHLIKTRGQQATLRCSPISGHTSVYWYQQALGLGLQFLLWYDEGEERNRGNFPPRFSGRQFPNYSSELNVNALELEDSALYLCASSLGTIVDIQYFGAGTRLSVL.

V and J are TRBV28 and TRBJ1-2; D call uncertain. V shed 3 bases and J shed 5 bases, with 4 bases lying between them. CDR3 length: 11 amino acids. CDR1 is MDHEN, CDR2 SYDVKM, per germline. For the CDR3, the DNA is TGTGCCAGCAGTTTTGAGTATGGCTACACCTTC. It is translated as CASSFEYGYTF.

The chain couples TRBV9 to TRBJ1-1, with unresolved D. Germline CDR1 SGDLS, CDR2 YYNGEE. The V end lost 0 bases, the J end lost 8 bases, and 14 bases lay between the germline ends. The CDR3 has 14 amino acids. CDR3 sequence reads: CASSVATWAGEAFF. Written as DNA, the CDR3 is TGTGCCAGCAGCGTAGCTACGTGGGCGGGGGAAGCTTTCTTT.

This clone has a handful of counts. V is TRBV7-9 and J is TRBJ2-7; TRBD1 matches 10 bases. This CDR3 spans 15 amino acids. The germline V gene encodes CDR1 SEHNR and CDR2 FQNEAQ (reference sequence). The junction had 6 bases not matched to a gene; V was cut back by 4 bases and J by 3 bases. CDR3 region: CASSYGTGEVYEQYF. The DNA for the CDR3 is TGTGCCAGCAGCTACGGGACAGGGGAGGTCTACGAGCAGTACTTC.

This chain uses TRBV7-2 with TRBJ1-5; tentatively, D is TRBD1 (5 bases). Trimming cost V 4 bases and J 6 bases, with 13 bases left between them. The germline V gene encodes CDR1 SGHTA and CDR2 FQGNSA. The CDR3 has 14 residues. The CDR3 DNA reads as TGTGCCAGCAGCTCAGCCTTAAGGGGTCAGCCCCAGCATTTT. Its protein is CASSSALRGQPQHF.